The rows below give T cell receptor beta chains drawn from one sample of a study of PD-L1 blockade in urothelial cancer. Using immunoSEQ multiplex PCR, the repertoire was profiled, and TCRdb retains in-frame clones only, with some absent. This sample has 80,000 to 100,000 clones, with about 80% found just once. The sample was PBMCs, taken around atezolizumab (anti-PD-L1) treatment. The receptors stem from a man in his 70s with urothelial cancer. The CDR3 runs from the conserved cysteine through the conserved F or W. Fields, in order: J gene, clone size, V gene, D gene, CDR3 DNA, CDR3 protein. A D gene is named only where the DNA matches it firmly. Size is stated for part of the rows, as once, few or many counts, or as a class when the clone is expanded.

J: TRBJ2-3; size: NA; V: TRBV9; D: NA; DNA: TGTGCCAGCACCAAAGGACAGACTTCAGATACGCAGTATTTT; CDR3: CASTKGQTSDTQYF
J: TRBJ1-2; size: NA; V: TRBV5-8; D: NA; DNA: TGTGCCAGCAGCAGAACAGCTTACGTTAACTATGGCTACACCTTC; CDR3: CASSRTAYVNYGYTF
J: TRBJ1-4; size: NA; V: TRBV18; D: NA; DNA: TGTGCCAGCTCACCATTCATGCTCGGGCAGGGGCAGGAAAAACTGTTTTTT; CDR3: CASSPFMLGQGQEKLFF
J: TRBJ2-1; size: NA; V: TRBV15; D: NA; DNA: TGTGCCACCAGCAGATCTCCCACACCTACAGGGCCTAGGGACAATGAGCAGTTCTTC; CDR3: CATSRSPTPTGPRDNEQFF
J: TRBJ1-2; size: NA; V: TRBV7-8; D: NA; DNA: TGTGCCAGCAGTGAGGCGGGACTGACGATAGGAGACTATGGCTACACCTTC; CDR3: CASSEAGLTIGDYGYTF
J: TRBJ2-5; size: NA; V: TRBV5-1; D: NA; DNA: TGCGCCAGAGGTTCCTCCACCGTTACACCAGGTCCAACGTGGAGGGAGACCCAGTACTTC; CDR3: CARGSSTVTPGPTWRETQYF
J: TRBJ2-1; size: NA; V: TRBV10-3; D: TRBD2; DNA: TGTGCCACCTCCGGGACTAGCGGTTACAATGAGCAGTTCTTC; CDR3: CATSGTSGYNEQFF
J: TRBJ1-4; size: once; V: TRBV11-2; D: NA; DNA: TGTGCCAGCACCCAAGTAGGGGGGGATGAAAAACTGTTTTTT; CDR3: CASTQVGGDEKLFF
J: TRBJ1-2; size: NA; V: TRBV19; D: TRBD1; DNA: TGTGCCAGTAGTGCTTACTGGGCCGGGACAGGGAGGCTCTATGGCTACACCTTC; CDR3: CASSAYWAGTGRLYGYTF
J: TRBJ2-3; size: once; V: TRBV29-1; D: NA; DNA: TGCAGCGTGTCGAGGGTACGGGACTCCCAGTATTTT; CDR3: CSVSRVRDSQYF
J: TRBJ2-1; size: NA; V: TRBV15; D: TRBD2; DNA: TGTGCCACCAGCAGAGATGGCGGGAGGGCCGTCAGTGAGCAGTTCTTC; CDR3: CATSRDGGRAVSEQFF
J: TRBJ2-5; size: once; V: TRBV9; D: NA; DNA: TGTGCCAGCAGCGTAGCTGGACAGTCGGGGACCCAGTACTTC; CDR3: CASSVAGQSGTQYF
J: TRBJ1-1; size: NA; V: TRBV4-3; D: NA; DNA: TGCGCCAGCAGCCAAGGGTCAGGAACTGAAGCTTTCTTT; CDR3: CASSQGSGTEAFF
J: TRBJ2-5; size: NA; V: TRBV7-8; D: NA; DNA: TGTGCCAGCAGCTTATCGGCGGGGGCCCGCCAAGAGACCCAGTACTTC; CDR3: CASSLSAGARQETQYF
J: TRBJ1-1; size: few; V: TRBV19; D: TRBD1; DNA: TGTGCCAGTAGTCCGGACAGGCCTGAAGCTTTCTTT; CDR3: CASSPDRPEAFF
J: TRBJ2-1; size: NA; V: TRBV15; D: TRBD2; DNA: TGTGCCACCAGCAGAGATTGGGGCGGGGGGGCCCGGGAGCAGTTCTTC; CDR3: CATSRDWGGGAREQFF
J: TRBJ1-2; size: NA; V: TRBV10-3; D: TRBD1; DNA: TGTGCCATCAGCATGGGACAGGGGTATTCCGGCTACACCTTC; CDR3: CAISMGQGYSGYTF
J: TRBJ1-1; size: NA; V: TRBV7-2; D: TRBD1; DNA: TGTGCCAGCAGCTTAGCAGGGGGGTCGCAGGGGGCCACTGAAGCTTTCTTT; CDR3: CASSLAGGSQGATEAFF
J: TRBJ2-2; size: few; V: TRBV5-4; D: TRBD2; DNA: TGTGCCAGCAGCACCGGGGTAGCGGGAGGGCCCGGGGAGCTGTTTTTT; CDR3: CASSTGVAGGPGELFF
J: TRBJ2-7; size: NA; V: TRBV5-4; D: TRBD1; DNA: TGTGCCAGCAGCTCGCCGGGACAGGGTATGAGCTACGAGCAGTACTTC; CDR3: CASSSPGQGMSYEQYF
J: TRBJ2-7; size: many; V: TRBV4-3; D: TRBD1; DNA: TGCGCCAGCAGCCAAGATTATAAGGCAGGGGGCAGCTACGAGCAGTACTTC; CDR3: CASSQDYKAGGSYEQYF
J: TRBJ1-5; size: NA; V: TRBV18; D: TRBD1; DNA: TGTGCCAGCTCAGCAACGGGACAGAATCTTCAGCCCCAGCATTTT; CDR3: CASSATGQNLQPQHF
J: TRBJ2-1; size: few; V: TRBV4-2; D: NA; DNA: TGTGCCAGCAGCCAAGAAGGCGGGCTCTCCTACAATGAGCAGTTCTTC; CDR3: CASSQEGGLSYNEQFF
J: TRBJ2-5; size: NA; V: TRBV5-6; D: TRBD2; DNA: TGTGCCAGCAGCTGGATGCTAGCGGGAGAAGAGACCCAGTACTTC; CDR3: CASSWMLAGEETQYF
J: TRBJ1-1; size: NA; V: TRBV19; D: TRBD1; DNA: TGTGCCAGTACCCATCCAGGGGGCGGGAACACTGAAGCTTTCTTT; CDR3: CASTHPGGGNTEAFF
J: TRBJ2-3; size: NA; V: TRBV29-1; D: TRBD1; DNA: TGCAGCGCGCTCCCCCGGGACAGGGCTCTACCAGATACGCAGTATTTT; CDR3: CSALPRDRALPDTQYF
J: TRBJ2-3; size: NA; V: TRBV7-2; D: TRBD1; DNA: TGTGCCAGCAGGCCCGTCAGGGGGCGCTTGGATACGCAGTATTTT; CDR3: CASRPVRGRLDTQYF
J: TRBJ2-1; size: NA; V: TRBV7-9; D: NA; DNA: TGTGCCAGCAGCTTAGGGCTAGCGTCCAATGAGCAGTTCTTC; CDR3: CASSLGLASNEQFF
J: TRBJ2-7; size: many; V: TRBV19; D: TRBD1; DNA: TGTGCCAGTAGTGACGGGACAGGGGTCGAGCAGTACTTC; CDR3: CASSDGTGVEQYF
J: TRBJ1-2; size: NA; V: TRBV5-8; D: NA; DNA: TGTGCCAGCAGCTTGGTTCAGAATGGCTACACCTTC; CDR3: CASSLVQNGYTF
J: TRBJ1-4; size: once; V: TRBV14; D: NA; DNA: TGTGCCAGCAGCCGCGGGGACTCCGATGATGAAAAACTGTTTTTT; CDR3: CASSRGDSDDEKLFF
J: TRBJ2-5; size: NA; V: TRBV11-3; D: TRBD2; DNA: TGTGCCAGCAGCTTAGGGACTAGCGGGAGTTGGGAGACCCAGTACTTC; CDR3: CASSLGTSGSWETQYF
J: TRBJ2-2; size: NA; V: TRBV9; D: NA; DNA: TGTGCCAGCAGAGGACGGGGAAACACCGGGGAGCTGTTTTTT; CDR3: CASRGRGNTGELFF
J: TRBJ2-1; size: once; V: TRBV27; D: NA; DNA: TGTGCCAGCATAGGAGCGGACTCCTACAATGAGCAGTTCTTC; CDR3: CASIGADSYNEQFF
J: TRBJ2-6; size: NA; V: TRBV7-3; D: TRBD1; DNA: TGTGCCAGCAGCTTAGCCCAGGGGGCAGAAGGGGCCAACGTCCTGACTTTC; CDR3: CASSLAQGAEGANVLTF
J: TRBJ2-7; size: NA; V: TRBV7-2; D: NA; DNA: TGTGCCAGCAGCTTAGTCCTGGGCCCCTACGAGCAGTACTTC; CDR3: CASSLVLGPYEQYF
J: TRBJ2-7; size: NA; V: TRBV7-9; D: TRBD2; DNA: TGTGCCAGCAGCTGGCCTTCTAGCGGGAGTTCCTCCTACGAGCAGTACTTC; CDR3: CASSWPSSGSSSYEQYF
J: TRBJ2-1; size: NA; V: TRBV6-6; D: NA; DNA: TGTGCCAGCAGGGTGGGCAGTTCATATGAGCAGTTCTTC; CDR3: CASRVGSSYEQFF
J: TRBJ2-1; size: NA; V: TRBV7-2; D: NA; DNA: TGTGCCAGCAGCTTACCCACCCCGCTCCGCGCGAACAATGAGCAGTTCTTC; CDR3: CASSLPTPLRANNEQFF
J: TRBJ1-3; size: NA; V: TRBV11-3; D: NA; DNA: TGTGCCAGCAGCTCCCGCCGGGTCTCTGGAAACACCATATATTTT; CDR3: CASSSRRVSGNTIYF
J: TRBJ1-1; size: once; V: TRBV19; D: NA; DNA: TGTGCCAGTAATGACAGGGAAGCTTTCTTT; CDR3: CASNDREAFF
J: TRBJ1-3; size: NA; V: TRBV19; D: NA; DNA: TGTGCCAGTAGTATGGCATGGACAGTTGGAAACACCATATATTTT; CDR3: CASSMAWTVGNTIYF
J: TRBJ2-5; size: NA; V: TRBV5-1; D: TRBD2; DNA: TGCGCCAGCAGCTCTGGACTAGCGGGAAACCAAGAGACCCAGTACTTC; CDR3: CASSSGLAGNQETQYF
J: TRBJ2-7; size: NA; V: TRBV5-6; D: TRBD1; DNA: TGTGCCAGCAGCTTATGGGCAGGGGGCGATTTTGTCTACGAGCAGTACTTC; CDR3: CASSLWAGGDFVYEQYF
J: TRBJ2-3; size: few; V: TRBV30; D: TRBD2; DNA: TGTGCCTGGAGTGTAATAGCGGGGTACACAGATACGCAGTATTTT; CDR3: CAWSVIAGYTDTQYF
J: TRBJ2-1; size: NA; V: TRBV6-1; D: TRBD2; DNA: TGTGCCAGCAGTGAGACTAGCGGGAGATTTGATGAGCAGTTCTTC; CDR3: CASSETSGRFDEQFF
J: TRBJ1-2; size: NA; V: TRBV6-6; D: NA; DNA: TGTGCCAGCAGTGGGCTTTACTATGGCTACACCTTC; CDR3: CASSGLYYGYTF
J: TRBJ1-2; size: NA; V: TRBV11-3; D: TRBD1; DNA: TGTGCCAGCAGTGGACAGGGGGCGGCCTATGGCTACACCTTC; CDR3: CASSGQGAAYGYTF